Listed below are T cell receptor beta chains from one sample, sequenced in a study of T cells after posttransplantation cyclophosphamide. Repertoires were generated with immunoSEQ multiplex PCR, while TCRdb's copy carries only in-frame clones and drops some. The table shows 9,500 to 12,000 clones, with 90% to 95% occurring only once. Here the sequenced sample was PBMCs, taken after allogeneic stem cell transplant with posttransplant cyclophosphamide. Receptor source: a female patient younger than 45 who received an allogeneic stem cell transplant from an unrelated donor, was CMV-positive, and had no GVHD. T cells may partly derive from the graft donor. CDR3s include the opening cysteine and the closing phenylalanine or tryptophan. A D gene is named only where the DNA matches it firmly. For some rows the clone size is stated as once, few or many, or as a class when expanded; others skip it.

J | V | D | size | CDR3 | DNA
TRBJ2-3 | TRBV14 | - | - | CASSQVGLSTDTQYF | TGTGCCAGCAGCCAAGTAGGACTAAGCACAGATACGCAGTATTTT
TRBJ2-3 | TRBV15 | TRBD1 | - | CATSSLGQIDTQYF | TGTGCCACCAGCAGCTTGGGACAGATAGATACGCAGTATTTT
TRBJ2-7 | TRBV4-1 | TRBD2 | - | CASSPGGEQYF | TGCGCCAGCAGCCCGGGGGGGGAGCAGTACTTC
TRBJ2-5 | TRBV28 | - | - | CASSLLEWGVQYF | TGTGCCAGCAGTTTATTGGAATGGGGGGTCCAGTACTTC
TRBJ1-1 | TRBV5-1 | - | - | CASSLVGQTTEAFF | TGCGCCAGCAGCTTGGTGGGGCAGACCACTGAAGCTTTCTTT
TRBJ2-7 | TRBV5-8 | TRBD2 | - | CASSFFGTSGSYTYEQYF | TGTGCCAGCAGCTTCTTCGGGACTAGCGGGAGTTACACCTACGAGCAGTACTTC
TRBJ2-1 | TRBV7-2 | - | - | CASSLVLGLYNEQFF | TGTGCCAGCAGCTTAGTATTGGGACTGTACAATGAGCAGTTCTTC
TRBJ2-5 | TRBV6-1 | TRBD2 | - | CASSELGGREGTQYF | TGTGCCAGCAGTGAGCTGGGAGGGAGGGAAGGGACCCAGTACTTC
TRBJ2-2 | TRBV29-1 | TRBD1 | - | CSVEDRQGTGELFF | TGCAGCGTTGAAGATCGACAGGGCACCGGGGAGCTGTTTTTT
TRBJ1-5 | TRBV27 | - | - | CASSRAGTRTNQPQHF | TGTGCCAGCAGTCGAGCCGGGACACGGACCAATCAGCCCCAGCATTTT
TRBJ2-7 | TRBV19 | TRBD1 | - | CASHHTGTAYEQYF | TGTGCCAGTCACCACACCGGGACAGCCTACGAGCAGTACTTC
TRBJ1-1 | TRBV18 | TRBD1 | - | CASSPDRANTEAFF | TGTGCCAGCTCTCCGGACAGGGCGAACACTGAAGCTTTCTTT
TRBJ2-2 | TRBV7-6 | - | - | CASSQRRGGGELFF | TGTGCCAGCAGCCAACGGCGGGGTGGCGGGGAGCTGTTTTTT
TRBJ2-7 | TRBV7-9 | - | - | CASTRGQGGRDYEQYF | TGTGCCAGCACCAGGGGGCAGGGAGGGAGAGATTACGAGCAGTACTTC
TRBJ1-3 | TRBV6-4 | TRBD1 | few | CASSATGTGNTIYF | TGTGCCAGCAGTGCGACAGGGACTGGAAACACCATATATTTT
TRBJ1-5 | TRBV19 | - | - | CASSTRAGGGGQPQHF | TGTGCCAGTAGTACCCGTGCGGGGGGTGGTGGGCAGCCCCAGCATTTT
TRBJ2-7 | TRBV5-4 | - | - | CASSLTTYEQYF | TGTGCCAGCAGCTTGACTACCTACGAGCAGTACTTC
TRBJ2-3 | TRBV7-7 | TRBD2 | once | CASSLGDGGADTQYF | TGTGCTAGCAGCTTAGGGGACGGGGGGGCGGATACGCAGTATTTT
TRBJ1-2 | TRBV28 | TRBD1 | - | CASSPRIGQGDGYTF | TGTGCCAGCAGTCCCCGGATCGGACAGGGAGATGGCTACACCTTC
TRBJ2-2 | TRBV10-2 | - | - | CASSDTNTGELFF | TGCGCCAGCAGTGACACAAACACCGGGGAGCTGTTTTTT
TRBJ1-6 | TRBV28 | - | - | CASSRGQRLPLHF | TGTGCCAGCAGCCGAGGACAGCGGCTACCCCTCCACTTT
TRBJ2-2 | TRBV9 | - | - | CASSVAGVNENTGELFF | TGTGCCAGCAGCGTAGCTGGAGTCAATGAGAACACCGGGGAGCTGTTTTTT
TRBJ2-7 | TRBV11-2 | - | - | CASRSPGLVTYEQYF | TGTGCCAGCAGATCCCCGGGACTTGTAACCTACGAGCAGTACTTC
TRBJ1-1 | TRBV27 | TRBD1 | - | CASSRLTGVNTEAFF | TGTGCCAGCAGTCGGCTGACAGGGGTGAACACTGAAGCTTTCTTT
TRBJ2-7 | TRBV6-5 | - | - | CASSYSWSSYEQYF | TGTGCCAGCAGTTACTCCTGGAGCTCCTACGAGCAGTACTTC
TRBJ2-7 | TRBV19 | TRBD2 | once | CAVGTSGGYEQYF | TGTGCCGTGGGGACTAGCGGGGGCTACGAGCAGTACTTC
TRBJ2-1 | TRBV18 | - | - | CASSPGSGTQFF | TGTGCCAGCTCACCCGGATCCGGGACTCAGTTCTTC
TRBJ2-2 | TRBV12-2 | - | - | CASPLIQTFAGELFF | TGTGCAAGTCCCCTTATCCAAACTTTCGCCGGGGAGCTGTTTTTT
TRBJ1-1 | TRBV4-1 | TRBD1 | - | CASSHEGQGVNTEAFF | TGCGCCAGCAGCCATGAGGGACAGGGGGTGAACACTGAAGCTTTCTTT
TRBJ2-7 | TRBV10-1 | TRBD2 | - | CASSESGSGALEQYF | TGCGCCAGCAGTGAGTCGGGGAGCGGGGCCCTCGAGCAGTACTTC
TRBJ2-4 | TRBV28 | TRBD2 | - | CASSFGPRLADFIQYF | TGTGCCAGCAGTTTTGGGCCGAGGCTAGCGGACTTCATTCAGTACTTC
TRBJ1-4 | TRBV5-5 | TRBD1 | - | CASSLEGRGLNEKLFF | TGTGCCAGCAGCTTGGAGGGTAGGGGGCTTAATGAAAAACTGTTTTTT
TRBJ2-5 | TRBV18 | - | - | CASSGTSQETQYF | TGTGCCAGCTCGGGGACAAGCCAAGAGACCCAGTACTTC
TRBJ2-7 | TRBV28 | - | - | CASSPPPAVVDYEQYF | TGTGCCAGCAGCCCCCCCCCGGCGGTGGTGGACTACGAGCAGTACTTC
TRBJ2-7 | TRBV5-4 | TRBD2 | - | CASSLDLAGREQYF | TGTGCCAGCAGCTTGGACCTAGCGGGAAGGGAGCAGTACTTC
TRBJ2-1 | TRBV27 | TRBD2 | - | CASSFLPGASGSSYNEQFF | TGTGCCAGCAGTTTTTTGCCCGGGGCTAGCGGTAGCTCCTACAATGAGCAGTTCTTC
TRBJ2-7 | TRBV7-6 | - | - | CASSLSPGSLVVQYF | TGTGCCAGCAGCTTATCCCCCGGGAGTCTAGTTGTGCAGTACTTC
TRBJ1-2 | TRBV7-3 | - | once | CASSPSGRANYGYTF | TGTGCCAGCAGCCCGTCGGGCAGGGCTAACTATGGCTACACCTTC
TRBJ1-2 | TRBV6-1 | TRBD1 | once | CASSIGGGYGYTF | TGTGCCAGCAGTATAGGGGGCGGCTATGGCTACACCTTC
TRBJ1-4 | TRBV6-1 | - | - | CASSEQGSRGKLFF | TGTGCCAGCAGTGAACAGGGTAGCCGGGGGAAACTGTTTTTT
TRBJ1-1 | TRBV7-3 | - | once | CASSLINMNSEQGKRPGGLEAFF | TGTGCCAGCAGCTTAATAAATATGAATTCGGAGCAGGGGAAACGCCCCGGCGGGCTTGAAGCTTTCTTT
TRBJ1-2 | TRBV19 | TRBD1 | - | CASSIGGQGVDGYTF | TGTGCCAGTAGTATCGGGGGACAGGGAGTGGATGGCTACACCTTC
TRBJ2-1 | TRBV5-1 | - | - | CASRLRRMDEQFF | TGCGCCAGCAGACTGAGGAGAATGGATGAGCAGTTCTTC
TRBJ2-7 | TRBV6-5 | TRBD1 | - | CASRPGTGNYEQYF | TGTGCCAGCAGGCCAGGGACAGGGAACTACGAGCAGTACTTC
TRBJ2-7 | TRBV18 | TRBD1 | - | CASNRQGSSYEQYF | TGTGCCAGCAACCGACAGGGGAGCTCCTACGAGCAGTACTTC
TRBJ1-4 | TRBV5-4 | - | - | CASSPTPTAHNEKLFF | TGTGCCAGCAGCCCCACCCCGACAGCTCATAATGAAAAACTGTTTTTT
TRBJ1-4 | TRBV5-4 | - | - | CASSLRGGYDEKLFF | TGTGCCAGCAGCCTCCGTGGGGGGTATGATGAAAAACTGTTTTTT
TRBJ1-5 | TRBV4-1 | - | - | CASSETQTTSISNQPQHF | TGCGCCAGCAGCGAGACTCAGACCACCTCTATTAGCAATCAGCCCCAGCATTTT
TRBJ1-2 | TRBV7-2 | - | - | CASSYRRTEANIYGYTF | TGTGCCAGCAGCTACCGCCGGACGGAGGCTAATATCTATGGCTACACCTTC
TRBJ2-1 | TRBV20-1 | - | - | CSARGVNEQFF | TGCAGTGCTAGAGGAGTCAATGAGCAGTTCTTC
TRBJ2-7 | TRBV28 | TRBD1 | - | CASSFGQGISYEQYF | TGTGCCAGCAGTTTCGGACAGGGAATCTCCTACGAGCAGTACTTC
TRBJ2-5 | TRBV5-1 | TRBD1 | - | CASQLGGRGRGVGGTQYF | TGCGCCAGCCAACTTGGAGGTAGGGGGCGAGGCGTTGGAGGGACCCAGTACTTC
TRBJ2-7 | TRBV6-4 | TRBD1 | once | CASRLPDRAYEQYF | TGTGCCAGCAGACTCCCAGACAGGGCCTACGAGCAGTACTTC
TRBJ1-6 | TRBV7-9 | TRBD1 | - | CASRAGQGGTSPLHF | TGTGCCAGCAGAGCGGGACAGGGCGGTACTTCACCCCTCCACTTT
TRBJ2-7 | TRBV10-1 | - | once | CASSESTGTYEQYF | TGCGCCAGCAGTGAGTCGACAGGCACCTACGAGCAGTACTTC